This T cell receptor (beta chain) was profiled in a study of T cells in Graves' hyperthyroidism and ophthalmopathy. Template material for amplifying TCR beta CDR3 regions consisted of RNA transcripts. The HTBI primer set drove a first-round RT-PCR of the TCR CDR3. Each CDR3 protein is one row after TCRdb ran MiXCR on the multiplex PCR reads. The sample includes roughly 500,000 distinct CDR3 sequences, more than 45% of them seen just once. Germline CDR1 reads LNHDA; CDR2 reads SQIVND (reference sequence). The junction had 3 bases not matched to a gene; V was cut back by 6 bases and J by 1 base. This CDR3 is built from 14 residues. General study points: A model using 13 V-J features told ophthalmopathy apart from stable hyperthyroidism. Prediction of ophthalmopathy progression came a median roughly 6.4 months pre-onset.

Exclusion followed for patients with uncontrolled infection, other autoimmune disease, pregnancy or lactation. Comment on this clonotype: The antigen remains unidentified.

The receptor was isolated from an adult woman with Graves' disease, either hyperthyroidism or ophthalmopathy (not recorded which). Sequencing was carried out using peripheral blood or thyroid tissue (not recorded which). This chain connects TRBV19 to TRBJ1-5; 7 positions match TRBD1. CDR3 in DNA: TGTGCCAGTAGGATCAGGGGGAGCAATCAGCCCCAGCATTTT. It codes for CASRIRGSNQPQHF.